The clone carrying this T cell receptor beta chain was observed a few times. The data were obtained in a study of CD8+ T cells in alopecia areata. Looked up from germline, CDR1 is LGHNA and CDR2 is YNFKEQ. This CDR3 has 12 residues. Trimming shortened V by 4 bases and J by 4 bases, and 8 bases separated the two germline ends. RNA was isolated and reverse transcribed to cDNA, the sequencing template. Repertoires were generated with immunoSEQ multiplex PCR, while TCRdb's copy carries only in-frame clones and drops some. The table records 180,000 or so clones, roughly 66% of them present only once. The receptor comes from a human donor with alopecia areata. The source was CD8+ T cells sorted from blood, collected at week 0. The rearrangement uses TRBV4-2 and TRBJ2-7; D is possibly TRBD1 (6 bases). The CDR3 loop is CASSPGEYEQYF. The CDR3 nucleotides read TGTGCCAGCAGCCCAGGGGAGTACGAGCAGTACTTC.